The 28 T cell receptor beta chains below were found in one sample sequenced in a study of naive and memory T cell subsets. An oligonucleotide containing a UMI was ligated to the 3' end of TCR cDNA. Amplification of ligated cDNA took four PCR rounds with SP2 and nested alpha and beta constant primers. One entry per CDR3 protein results from TCRdb running MiXCR on the 5' RACE reads. The sample has roughly 48,000 distinct CDR3 sequences; 4.7% are singletons. Every receptor here comes from a female donor in good health.

This clonotype occurred many times. The V call is TRBV6-5, the J call TRBJ2-2, with D tentatively TRBD2 (6 bases). Germline V gene data show CDR1 as MNHEY and CDR2 as SVGAGI. There are 15 residues in the CDR3. The V end lost 4 bases, the J end lost 6 bases, and 15 bases lay between the germline ends. The CDR3 nucleotides read TGTGCCAGCAGTTCCTTGGAGGGCCGAGCCGGGGAGCTGTTTTTT. This encodes CASSSLEGRAGELFF.

In its sample, this clonotype was seen many times. The V call is TRBV5-4, the J call TRBJ2-7, with 12 bases that match TRBD2. The CDR3 consists of 16 residues. Germline CDR1 SGHNT, CDR2 YYREEE (reference sequence). Trimming cost V 0 bases and J 5 bases; bases outside gene matches: 6. In nucleotides, the CDR3 is TGTGCCAGCAGCTTGGCCGAACTAGCGGGAGGCCACGAGCAGTACTTC. Its protein is CASSLAELAGGHEQYF.

This clonotype was seen repeatedly, ten times or more. This chain links TRBV30 with TRBJ1-5, with D perhaps TRBD1 (6 bases). From germline, CDR1 is GTSNPN and CDR2 SVGIG (reference sequence). The CDR3 has 14 amino acids. Trimming took off 4 bases at V and 4 bases at J, with 14 bases between the two ends. The CDR3 sequence is CAWTRGGQNQPQHF. The CDR3 region has the DNA TGTGCCTGGACCCGTGGGGGGCAGAATCAGCCCCAGCATTTT.

The CDR3: CASSYTQGQETQYF. DNA for the CDR3: TGTGCCAGCAGTTACACACAGGGCCAAGAGACCCAGTACTTC. This rearrangement joins TRBV6-2 or TRBV6-3 to TRBJ2-5; D may be TRBD1 (6 bases). The V end was cut by 2 bases, the J end by 1 base, with 8 bases between. This CDR3 is built from 14 residues. The V gene's germline CDR1 is MNHEY and CDR2 SVGEGT.

This clonotype was counted a few times. One end of the junction fails to match germline, which may point to a read error. The rearrangement links TRBV30 to TRBJ2-7; 8 positions match TRBD2. This CDR3 has 11 amino acids. The germline CDR1 and CDR2 sequences are GTSNPN and SVGIG (reference sequence). The CDR3 loop is CAWSGGTRGNF. The CDR3 nucleotides read TGTGCCTGGAGTGGAGGGACTAGAGGGAACTTC.

This clonotype was seen ten or more times. The genes are TRBV12-3 or TRBV12-4 and TRBJ2-7; TRBD2 agrees at 12 bases. The CDR3 extends over 15 amino acids. The V segment lost 4 bases and the J segment 2 bases; nucleotides outside the gene matches: 3. CDR3 protein: CASSSGLAGAYEQYF. CDR3 sequence (DNA): TGTGCCAGCAGTTCGGGACTAGCGGGTGCCTACGAGCAGTACTTC.

This chain links TRBV10-2 with TRBJ2-5; TRBD2 matches 10 bases. The CDR3 is 17 residues long. CDR1 WSHSY and CDR2 SAAADI come from the germline V gene. Trimming at V came to 4 bases and at J to 0 bases, leaving 8 bases not matched to a gene. In DNA, the CDR3 is TGCGCCAGCAGTGGCAGGACTAGCGGAGTCAACCAAGAGACCCAGTACTTC. Protein product: CASSGRTSGVNQETQYF.

This clonotype was seen repeatedly, ten times or more. The chain employs TRBV5-5 and TRBJ1-1; D might be TRBD1 (6 bases). V was pared by 0 bases and J by 6 bases, with 12 bases between. CDR3 length: 14 amino acids. The germline gives CDR1 SGHKS, CDR2 YYEKEE (reference sequence). DNA of the CDR3: TGTGCCAGCAGCTTGGAGGGGGGGGGAGCTGAAGCTTTCTTT. Amino acid sequence: CASSLEGGGAEAFF. The complete variable domain, with remaining parts taken from reference TRBV5-5 and TRBJ1-1, reads DAGVTQSPTHLIKTRGQQVTLRCSPISGHKSVSWYQQVLGQGPQFIFQYYEKEERGRGNFPDRFSARQFPNYSSELNVNALLLGDSALYLCASSLEGGGAEAFFGQGTRLTVV.

This clonotype was detected ten times or more. This rearrangement joins TRBV20-1 to TRBJ2-7; D is uncertain. Germline V gives CDR1 DFQATT, CDR2 SNEGSKA (reference sequence). V was clipped by 5 bases and J by 2 bases, with 7 bases between them. The CDR3 runs 11 residues. DNA of the CDR3: TGCAGTGCTCGAAGAACCTACGAGCAGTACTTC. As protein: CSARRTYEQYF.

This clonotype appeared many times. The chain employs TRBV15 and TRBJ2-6, with D possibly being TRBD1 (5 bases). The V end lost 0 bases, the J end lost 4 bases, and 10 bases lay between the germline ends. This CDR3 is built from 16 residues. The germline CDR1 and CDR2 sequences are LNHNV and YYDKDF (reference sequence). The CDR3 region has the DNA TGTGCCACCAGCAGAGATCAAGGGGTCGGGGCCAACGTCCTGACTTTC. Protein sequence: CATSRDQGVGANVLTF.

This clonotype showed up many times. The chain uses TRBV7-9 and TRBJ1-4; tentative D call: TRBD1 (6 bases). Germline V gene lookup returns CDR1 SEHNR and CDR2 FQNEAQ (reference sequence). V was shortened by 5 bases and J by 3 bases, with 19 bases between the two germline ends. This CDR3 has 17 amino acids. The CDR3 protein is CASSRDGGAGPNEKLFF. The CDR3 DNA follows: TGTGCCAGCAGCCGAGATGGGGGCGCTGGGCCTAATGAAAAACTGTTTTTT.

Many counts were recorded for this clonotype. This chain connects TRBV11-2 to TRBJ1-5, with D hard to call. V was clipped by 5 bases and J by 1 base, with 18 bases between them. CDR1 and CDR2 from the germline V gene are SGHAT and FQNNGV. The CDR3 totals 17 residues. The CDR3 bases are TGTGCCAGCAGCCTAAGACGGGGTCCGTCGAGCAATCAGCCCCAGCATTTT. Protein: CASSLRRGPSSNQPQHF.

This clonotype was counted many times. This chain connects TRBV9 to TRBJ2-2; TRBD2 aligns across 7 bases. From germline, CDR1 is SGDLS and CDR2 YYNGEE. The CDR3 totals 17 residues. The trim removed 0 bases at V and 0 bases at J, leaving 5 bases unmatched. The CDR3 spells CASSVDGGLSNTGELFF. The DNA of the CDR3 is TGTGCCAGCAGCGTAGATGGGGGACTATCGAACACCGGGGAGCTGTTTTTT.

On this clonotype itself: Mismatch with germline at one junction end may stem from a read error. The chain combines TRBV20-1 with TRBJ1-2, with TRBD1 as a possible D gene (6 bases). CDR1 is DFQATT and CDR2 is SNEGSKA in the germline V gene (reference sequence). The CDR3 runs 14 residues. The CDR3: CSASLSGGPPGYAF. DNA for the CDR3: TGCAGTGCTAGTCTCTCCGGGGGCCCTCCGGGCTACGCCTTC.

This clonotype was observed many times. The chain uses TRBV30 and TRBJ2-4; no firm D call. Germline loops: CDR1 GTSNPN, CDR2 SVGIG (reference sequence). The V end was cut by 0 bases, the J end by 4 bases, with 1 base between. This CDR3 spans 11 amino acids. For the CDR3, the DNA is TGTGCCTGGAGTGTAAAAAACATTCAGTACTTC. It translates to CAWSVKNIQYF.

This clonotype showed up many times. This rearrangement joins TRBV6-1 to TRBJ2-1, with unresolved D. CDR1 and CDR2 (germline): MNHNS, SASEGT. The CDR3 is made up of 11 amino acids. V lost 1 base, J lost 10 bases, and 5 bases lay in between. This CDR3 reads CASSEVGEQFF. CDR3 DNA sequence: TGTGCCAGCAGTGAAGTGGGGGAGCAGTTCTTC.

This clonotype showed up many times. This chain links TRBV7-2 with TRBJ2-1, with a possible D match to TRBD2 (6 bases). The germline V and J ends were trimmed by 1 base and 6 bases, with 13 bases remaining between them. The germline V gene has CDR1 SGHTA and CDR2 FQGNSA. The CDR3 has 15 amino acids. The CDR3 bases are TGTGCCAGCAGCTTAGAGGGTGGGGGGAGCAATGAGCAGTTCTTC. Residues: CASSLEGGGSNEQFF.

In its sample, this clonotype was seen many times. The chain combines TRBV27 with TRBJ2-2, with 9 bases aligning to TRBD2. Germline values: CDR1 MNHEY, CDR2 SMNVEV (reference sequence). There are 16 residues in the CDR3. Trimming cost V 6 bases and J 6 bases; bases outside gene matches: 11. Written as DNA, the CDR3 is TGTGCCAGCAGCCTGGGAAGAGCGGGAGGCTCCGGGGAGCTGTTTTTT. Protein sequence: CASSLGRAGGSGELFF.

This clonotype was detected many times. The V and J genes are TRBV12-3 or TRBV12-4 and TRBJ2-7; the match to TRBD1 covers 7 bases. The CDR3 extends over 14 amino acids. Trimming took 2 bases from V and 2 from J; bases not matched to a gene: 3. The CDR3 bases are TGTGCCAGCAGTTTAATGGGACAGACCTACGAGCAGTACTTC. Residues: CASSLMGQTYEQYF.

Many counts were recorded for this clonotype. The chain carries TRBV6-6 and TRBJ2-5; D uncertain. CDR1 is MNHNY, CDR2 SVGAGI, per germline (reference sequence). CDR3 size: 12 residues. Between the trimmed V and J ends, which lost 5 bases and 9 bases, there was a span of 13 bases. The CDR3 is CASSPGPPAQYF. The CDR3 nucleotides read TGTGCCAGCAGTCCTGGGCCCCCGGCCCAGTACTTC.

This clonotype was detected many times. The chain has TRBV3-1 and TRBJ2-7; D is perhaps TRBD2 (6 bases). Germline values: CDR1 LGHDT, CDR2 YNNKEL (reference sequence). The V end was cut by 0 bases, the J end by 1 base, with 13 bases between. The CDR3 totals 16 residues. CDR3 protein: CASSQEWLAASYEQYF. CDR3 DNA: TGTGCCAGCAGCCAAGAGTGGTTAGCGGCATCCTACGAGCAGTACTTC.

This clonotype was seen at least ten times. The chain has TRBV19 and TRBJ1-5; tentative D call: TRBD1 (5 bases). CDR3 length: 15 residues. Germline CDR1 is LNHDA and CDR2 is SQIVND (reference sequence). V was cut by 5 bases and J by 2 bases, with 13 bases left in between. CDR3 DNA sequence: TGTGCCAGTAGTCGGAGGGGCGCAGGCAATCAGCCCCAGCATTTT. Protein sequence: CASSRRGAGNQPQHF.

This clonotype was recorded at least ten times. J is TRBJ2-7 and V is TRBV19; D is unresolved. Germline V gene lookup returns CDR1 LNHDA and CDR2 SQIVND (reference sequence). The CDR3 covers 15 residues. Trimming cost V 4 bases and J 5 bases, with 18 bases left between them. The CDR3 loop is CASSTGDYGHDEQYF. The CDR3, as DNA: TGTGCCAGTAGTACGGGCGATTATGGGCATGACGAGCAGTACTTC.

This clonotype was detected ten times or more. This rearrangement joins TRBV28 to TRBJ2-3; 9 nucleotides line up with TRBD2. Germline V CDR1 and CDR2: MDHEN, SYDVKM. This CDR3 has 16 amino acids. V was clipped by 1 base and J by 3 bases; unmatched bases: 5. CDR3 region: CASSLYGTSNTDTQYF. For the CDR3, the DNA is TGTGCCAGCAGTTTATATGGGACTAGCAATACAGATACGCAGTATTTT.

This clonotype is labeled as medium-sized. J is TRBJ2-3 and V is TRBV7-2; 15 bases are shared with TRBD2. CDR1 and CDR2 (germline): SGHTA, FQGNSA. The CDR3 spans 19 residues. J gave up 4 bases and V 5 bases, and 13 bases lay outside the gene matches. CDR3 residues: CASSPPRTSGRVGPDTQYF. CDR3 in DNA: TGTGCCAGCAGCCCACCACGGACTAGCGGGAGGGTTGGGCCAGATACGCAGTATTTT.

This clonotype was seen repeatedly, ten times or more. The chain combines TRBV12-3 or TRBV12-4 with TRBJ2-5; weak D call: TRBD1 (5 bases). The V gene lost 6 bases and the J gene lost 4 bases, with 15 bases spanning the gap. This CDR3 spans 14 amino acids. The CDR3 loop reads CASRSTERRETQYF. The CDR3 DNA reads as TGTGCCAGCAGGTCGACAGAAAGAAGAGAGACCCAGTACTTC.

This clonotype came up many times. This chain links TRBV12-3 or TRBV12-4 with TRBJ1-1; the D is unclear. This CDR3 is built from 15 residues. V was pared by 5 bases and J by 1 base, with 14 bases between. The CDR3 DNA sequence: TGTGCCAGCAGTCCCCGCAGAGTGGAGAACACTGAAGCTTTCTTT. It is translated as CASSPRRVENTEAFF.

CDR3 nucleotide sequence: TGTGCCAGCAGGGCTTCCGGACGGATAGAAGCTTTCTTT. It specifies CASRASGRIEAFF. The chain carries TRBV28 and TRBJ1-1; D ambiguous. This CDR3 is 13 amino acids long. CDR1 MDHEN and CDR2 SYDVKM come from the germline V gene. The V end was cut by 6 bases, the J end by 8 bases, with 16 bases between.